This T cell receptor (beta chain) was recovered during a study of T cells after yellow fever vaccination. There are 14 residues in the CDR3. Trimming cost V 5 bases and J 1 base, with 11 bases left between them. Germline V gene lookup returns CDR1 SGHAT and CDR2 FQNNGV. MiXCR, applied by TCRdb to the 5' RACE reads, yields one record per CDR3 protein. The top ten hold approximately 3.4% of the sample, which has approximately 330,000 distinct CDR3 sequences, approximately 12% seen once. This clonotype has just a few counts. This TCR was recovered from a man aged 18 to 30 who received the YFV17D yellow fever vaccine. The gene calls are TRBV11-2 and TRBJ1-1; D may be TRBD1 (6 bases). The material was CD4+ T cells sorted from PBMCs, obtained 15 days after the yellow fever booster vaccination. The CDR3 nucleotides are TGTGCCAGCAGCCAACAGGGTGGGAACACTGAAGCTTTCTTT. Its protein is CASSQQGGNTEAFF.